The clone carrying this T cell receptor beta chain was counted ten times or more. Its matching antigen is unknown. This entry comes from a study of identical twins. Whole-study results and caveats: When twins shared out-of-frame alpha sequences, those sequences had excess low generation probability.

The CDR3 covers 14 residues. V lost 6 bases, J lost 8 bases, and 16 bases lay in between. Germline CDR1 and CDR2: MNHNS and SASEGT. TCRdb ran MiXCR on the 5' RACE reads and lists one entry per CDR3 protein. The sample shows 300,000 to 400,000 distinct CDR3 sequences, 10% to 15% of them seen only once. These data were also filed under a second study, of yellow fever vaccine responses in identical twins.

This receptor was taken from a woman aged 18-29 years in good health. The chain is built from TRBV6-1 and TRBJ2-2; D ambiguous. The sample taken for sequencing was CD8+ T cells sorted from blood. The DNA of the CDR3 is TGTGCCAGCAGCCCGTTCGTGTCGCTTGGGGAGCTGTTTTTT. Protein sequence: CASSPFVSLGELFF.